This note documents a single T cell receptor (beta chain) sequence. V was clipped by 0 bases and J by 7 bases; unmatched bases: 5. CDR3 size: 16 residues. Germline loops: CDR1 MNHNS, CDR2 SASEGT. TCRdb keeps only in-frame clones here, not all; method: immunoSEQ multiplex PCR. Here the sample spans about 42,000 clones, about 90% being singletons. The data belong to a study of resident and recirculating memory T cells in vitiligo. Source material: blood. The chain employs TRBV6-1 and TRBJ2-2; TRBD1 matches at 10 bases. The clonotype comes from a male donor with vitiligo. As DNA, the CDR3 is TGTGCCAGCAGTGAAGCAAGACAGGGGGCTGGCGGGGAGCTGTTTTTT. Translating it yields CASSEARQGAGGELFF.